This T cell receptor beta chain was sequenced during a study of blood T cell repertoires in COVID-19. V was shortened by 2 bases and J by 2 bases, with 10 bases between the two germline ends. This CDR3 has 14 residues. Germline V gene lookup returns CDR1 SGHVS and CDR2 FQNEAQ. Assay used: immunoSEQ multiplex PCR; TCRdb lists only in-frame clones, some missing. This table has fewer than 250,000 clones, over 80% appearing once. The TCR sequence derives from a middle-aged woman who had recovered from COVID-19. The sequenced sample was PBMCs or T cells enriched from blood (not recorded which). V and J are TRBV7-8 and TRBJ2-7; the D gene is possibly TRBD1 (6 bases). CDR3 in amino acids: CASSLTAGAYEQYF. The CDR3 bases are TGTGCCAGCAGCTTAACAGCAGGGGCCTACGAGCAGTACTTC.